Listed below are T cell receptor beta chains from one sample, sequenced in a study of cytomegalovirus exposure and HLA in healthy donors. Repertoires were generated with immunoSEQ multiplex PCR, while TCRdb's copy carries only in-frame clones and drops some. This table has around 100,000 clones, approximately 70% appearing once. Sequencing was done on a sample of PBMCs. The receptors were sampled from a man in his thirties or forties in good health and CMV-seropositive. Both conserved end residues are part of each CDR3. Fields, in order: clone size, D gene, J gene, V gene, CDR3 DNA, CDR3 protein. The D gene is left open where the match is weak. Only some rows state a clone size, as once, few, many or a class for expanded clones.

- | - | TRBJ1-1 | TRBV4-1 | TGCGCCAGCAGCCAAGGAGGGAACACTGAAGCTTTCTTT | CASSQGGNTEAFF
few | TRBD2 | TRBJ2-1 | TRBV7-3 | TGTGCCAGCAGCTTATCCGCGGGGGGATACTACAATGAGCAGTTCTTC | CASSLSAGGYYNEQFF
- | TRBD2 | TRBJ2-1 | TRBV5-6 | TGTGCCAGCAGCTTAGCGGGGGGGAACAATGAGCAGTTCTTC | CASSLAGGNNEQFF
- | - | TRBJ2-1 | TRBV4-1 | TGCGCCAGCAGCCAGGTCCTAGCGGAGCAGTTCTTC | CASSQVLAEQFF
once | TRBD1 | TRBJ2-7 | TRBV5-6 | TGTGCCAGCAGAGGGACAGGGCGCGACGAGCAGTACTTC | CASRGTGRDEQYF
- | - | TRBJ2-6 | TRBV5-5 | TGTGCCAGCAGCTTGTCGTATCAATCACTACATCGGTCTGGGGCCAACGTCCTGACTTTC | CASSLSYQSLHRSGANVLTF
- | - | TRBJ2-7 | TRBV19 | TGTGCCAGTAGTATAGATCCCGGGGGAACCTACGAGCAGTACTTC | CASSIDPGGTYEQYF
- | - | TRBJ1-1 | TRBV6-5 | TGTGCCAGCACCAGTGGGCGATACGACACTGAAGCTTTCTTT | CASTSGRYDTEAFF
- | TRBD1 | TRBJ2-2 | TRBV5-1 | TGCGCCAGCAGCCCCGGGGACAGCCACCGCACCGGGGAGCTGTTTTTT | CASSPGDSHRTGELFF
few | TRBD1 | TRBJ1-1 | TRBV6-5 | TGTGCCAGCCGCTACACAGGGGGTATGAACACTGAAGCTTTCTTT | CASRYTGGMNTEAFF